This is a list of T cell receptor beta chains from one sample in a study of T cell repertoires in cytomegalovirus infection. TCRdb reprocessed the reads via MiXCR and lists one record per CDR3 protein. The table lists hundreds of thousands of distinct CDR3 sequences, 25% to 30% of them singletons. Their antigens are not known. This specimen consisted of cultured PBMCs, obtained from culture after CMV antigen stimulation. The receptors stem from a human donor in good health (CMV status not recorded). Some clones in this sample may be carry-over from other donors' samples. Both conserved end residues are part of each CDR3. Each record gives: clone size, D gene, V gene, J gene, CDR3 protein, CDR3 DNA. The D gene is left open where the match is weak. Not every row has a clone size; where given, it reads once, few, many or a size class.

>many|NA|TRBV7-2|TRBJ2-1
CASSSVAVRFF
TGTGCCAGCAGCTCCGTCGCAGTTCGGTTCTTC
>many|NA|TRBV7-2|TRBJ1-2
CASSLGQPSANYGYTF
TGTGCCAGCAGCCTAGGACAGCCCAGTGCGAACTATGGCTACACCTTC
>NA|NA|TRBV10-3|TRBJ2-1
CAISDSTGNNEQFF
TGTGCCATCAGTGACAGTACGGGAAACAATGAGCAGTTCTTC
>many|TRBD1|TRBV7-2|TRBJ2-3
CASSLGRRDRGNTQYF
TGTGCCAGCAGCCTGGGCCGGCGGGACAGGGGAAATACGCAGTATTTT
>NA|NA|TRBV19|TRBJ1-5
CASRHRSNQPQHF
TGTGCCAGCCGACACCGTAGCAATCAGCCCCAGCATTTT
>many|NA|TRBV7-2|TRBJ2-1
CASSAGLGPREQFF
TGTGCCAGCAGCGCCGGCCTAGGGCCGCGGGAGCAGTTCTTC
>few|NA|TRBV20-1|TRBJ2-1
CSAPTAYNEQFF
TGCAGTGCGCCGACGGCTTACAATGAGCAGTTCTTC
>NA|NA|TRBV12-5|TRBJ2-5
CASGLYQGETQYF
TGTGCTAGTGGTTTGTACCAAGGAGAGACCCAGTACTTC
>NA|NA|TRBV7-2|TRBJ1-3
CASSLALPGGNTIYF
TGTGCCAGCAGCTTAGCGCTACCGGGTGGAAACACCATATATTTT
>NA|NA|TRBV12-3/TRBV12-4|TRBJ2-7
CASSLTAPDEQYF
TGTGCCAGCAGTTTGACGGCGCCCGACGAGCAGTACTTC
>few|NA|TRBV12-5|TRBJ1-5
CASAQGNQPQHF
TGTGCTAGTGCCCAGGGCAATCAGCCCCAGCATTTT
>NA|NA|TRBV4-2|TRBJ2-6
CASSQDLPGSGANVLTF
TGTGCCAGCAGCCAAGACCTTCCCGGCTCTGGGGCCAACGTCCTGACTTTC
>NA|NA|TRBV6-1|TRBJ2-3
CASSYKGTDTQYF
TGTGCCAGCAGTTACAAGGGTACAGATACGCAGTATTTT
>NA|NA|TRBV4-1|TRBJ2-3
CASSQDFFTDTQYF
TGCGCCAGCAGCCAAGATTTTTTCACAGATACGCAGTATTTT
>few|NA|TRBV5-1|TRBJ2-6
CASKDPDPDRSGANVLTF
TGCGCCAGCAAAGACCCCGATCCCGACCGCTCTGGGGCCAACGTCCTGACTTTC
>few|TRBD2|TRBV6-1|TRBJ2-1
CASSESGAPYNEQFF
TGTGCCAGCAGTGAGAGCGGGGCCCCCTACAATGAGCAGTTCTTC
>few|NA|TRBV7-3|TRBJ2-7
CASSLTEGYEQYF
TGTGCCAGCAGCTTAACGGAAGGCTACGAGCAGTACTTC
>many|NA|TRBV7-3|TRBJ1-1
CASSPGTNTEAFF
TGTGCCAGCAGCCCCGGCACGAACACTGAAGCTTTCTTT
>few|NA|TRBV20-1|TRBJ1-1
CSARESAGVAFF
TGCAGTGCTAGAGAGAGCGCGGGGGTAGCTTTCTTT
>NA|TRBD1|TRBV10-2|TRBJ1-4
CASSYLGQGAGTNEKLFF
TGCGCCAGCAGTTACCTCGGACAGGGGGCAGGAACTAATGAAAAACTGTTTTTT
>NA|TRBD1|TRBV11-2|TRBJ2-2
CTSSQTGATGELFF
TGTACCAGCAGTCAAACAGGGGCAACCGGGGAGCTGTTTTTT
>NA|NA|TRBV19|TRBJ2-3
CASSETSSTDTQYF
TGTGCCAGTTCCGAGACTTCTAGCACAGATACGCAGTATTTT
>NA|TRBD2|TRBV12-3/TRBV12-4|TRBJ2-1
CASSLTAGGNEQFF
TGTGCCAGCAGTTTAACCGCGGGGGGTAATGAGCAGTTCTTC
>few|TRBD2|TRBV7-8|TRBJ2-4
CASSLVLLAPRDIQYF
TGTGCCAGCAGCTTAGTGCTACTAGCGCCCCGGGACATTCAGTACTTC
>NA|NA|TRBV20-1|TRBJ2-7
CSAIRLGTAGEQYF
TGCAGTGCTATTCGTCTGGGGACCGCTGGCGAGCAGTACTTC
>NA|NA|TRBV9|TRBJ2-3
CASRDRSTDTQYF
TGTGCCAGCAGAGACCGAAGCACAGATACGCAGTATTTT
>NA|TRBD2|TRBV10-3|TRBJ2-3
CAIQGTSGGPSTDTQYF
TGTGCCATCCAGGGGACTAGCGGGGGACCTAGCACAGATACGCAGTATTTT
>large|NA|TRBV7-2|TRBJ2-3
CASSLTGVSTDTQYF
TGTGCCAGCAGCTTAACAGGCGTTAGCACAGATACGCAGTATTTT